Listed below are T cell receptor beta chains from one sample, sequenced in a study of blood T cell repertoires in COVID-19. The data were produced by immunoSEQ multiplex PCR, yet TCRdb's version contains in-frame clones alone and is incomplete. This table has 95,000 to 100,000 clones, around 94% appearing once. The specimen was peripheral blood. These receptors originate from a man aged 50-60 years with active COVID-19. The CDR3 runs from the conserved cysteine through the conserved F or W. The D gene is left open where the match is weak. Size tells how often a clone was seen (once, few, many) or the class of an expanded clone, and some rows leave it out.

v_call	d_call	cdr3_length	j_call	clone_size	cdr3_aa	cdr3_nt
TRBV4-2	TRBD1	19	TRBJ2-5	NA	CASSPSGTGGLAGAETQYF	TGTGCCAGCAGCCCCTCCGGGACAGGGGGTTTAGCGGGAGCGGAGACCCAGTACTTC
TRBV3-1/TRBV3-2	TRBD1	17	TRBJ2-3	NA	CASSQYGGTGGSDTQYF	TGTGCCAGCAGCCAATACGGCGGGACAGGGGGCTCAGATACGCAGTATTTT
TRBV5-1	NA	14	TRBJ2-7	NA	CASSLRARSYEQYF	TGCGCCAGCAGTCTCCGAGCGAGATCCTACGAGCAGTACTTC
TRBV6-6	TRBD1	16	TRBJ2-1	NA	CASSSRQGGSYNEQFF	TGTGCCAGCAGTTCCAGACAGGGCGGCTCCTACAATGAGCAGTTCTTC
TRBV12-3/TRBV12-4	NA	13	TRBJ2-7	NA	CASSLARVNEQYF	TGTGCCAGCAGTTTAGCCAGGGTTAACGAGCAGTACTTC
TRBV7-8	TRBD1	15	TRBJ1-1	NA	CASSFRDRGNTEAFF	TGTGCCAGCAGCTTCCGGGACAGAGGGAACACTGAAGCTTTCTTT
TRBV28	TRBD1	15	TRBJ1-5	NA	CASRPDRESNQPQHF	TGTGCCAGCAGACCCGACAGGGAAAGCAATCAGCCCCAGCATTTT
TRBV14	NA	14	TRBJ2-3	NA	CASSQDLSGDTQYF	TGTGCCAGCAGCCAAGACCTCTCGGGAGATACGCAGTATTTT
TRBV2	TRBD1	16	TRBJ2-6	NA	CASSPQGAAGANVLTF	TGTGCCAGCAGTCCACAGGGGGCAGCTGGGGCCAACGTCCTGACTTTC
TRBV28	NA	14	TRBJ2-3	NA	CASSLTGSTDTQYF	TGTGCCAGCAGTTTAACAGGGAGCACAGATACGCAGTATTTT
TRBV11-2	NA	13	TRBJ1-1	once	CASSLGGEGTAFF	TGTGCCAGCAGCTTAGGAGGGGAGGGGACAGCTTTCTTT
TRBV2	TRBD1	14	TRBJ2-2	NA	CANLDRDRTGELFF	TGTGCCAACCTAGACAGGGATAGGACCGGGGAGCTGTTTTTT
TRBV3-1/TRBV3-2	NA	16	TRBJ2-5	NA	CASSQEGLARGGTQYF	TGTGCCAGCAGCCAAGAGGGTCTAGCGCGCGGAGGGACCCAGTACTTC
TRBV2	NA	14	TRBJ1-2	NA	CASGRREANYGYTF	TGTGCCAGCGGTCGCAGGGAAGCTAACTATGGCTACACCTTC
TRBV7-2	NA	12	TRBJ2-5	NA	CASSLTMETQYF	TGTGCCAGCAGCTTGACTATGGAGACCCAGTACTTC
TRBV6-1	NA	13	TRBJ1-5	NA	CASSEAYSQPQHF	TGTGCCAGCAGTGAAGCTTATAGCCAGCCCCAGCATTTT
TRBV28	NA	14	TRBJ1-3	NA	CASSFRSSGNTIYF	TGTGCCAGCAGTTTCCGTAGCTCTGGAAACACCATATATTTT
TRBV5-5	TRBD1	17	TRBJ2-2	NA	CASSLAQGATNTGELFF	TGTGCCAGCAGCTTGGCCCAGGGGGCCACGAACACCGGGGAGCTGTTTTTT
TRBV2	TRBD2	15	TRBJ2-7	NA	CASSDRASGVHEQYF	TGTGCCAGCTCCGACAGGGCTAGCGGGGTCCACGAGCAGTACTTC
TRBV27	TRBD1	14	TRBJ2-7	NA	CASSPGQGFVEQYF	TGTGCCAGCAGCCCGGGACAGGGTTTCGTCGAGCAGTACTTC
TRBV19	TRBD2	20	TRBJ2-1	NA	CASSIDPGLAGSPSYNEQFF	TGTGCCAGTAGTATAGACCCGGGACTAGCGGGTTCACCTTCCTACAATGAGCAGTTCTTC
TRBV7-9	TRBD2	17	TRBJ2-1	NA	CASSLAPGLAGEHEQFF	TGTGCCAGCAGCTTAGCCCCGGGGCTAGCGGGAGAGCATGAGCAGTTCTTC
TRBV24-1	TRBD2	16	TRBJ2-3	NA	CATSDWSGASTDTQYF	TGTGCCACCAGTGATTGGAGCGGGGCTAGCACAGATACGCAGTATTTT